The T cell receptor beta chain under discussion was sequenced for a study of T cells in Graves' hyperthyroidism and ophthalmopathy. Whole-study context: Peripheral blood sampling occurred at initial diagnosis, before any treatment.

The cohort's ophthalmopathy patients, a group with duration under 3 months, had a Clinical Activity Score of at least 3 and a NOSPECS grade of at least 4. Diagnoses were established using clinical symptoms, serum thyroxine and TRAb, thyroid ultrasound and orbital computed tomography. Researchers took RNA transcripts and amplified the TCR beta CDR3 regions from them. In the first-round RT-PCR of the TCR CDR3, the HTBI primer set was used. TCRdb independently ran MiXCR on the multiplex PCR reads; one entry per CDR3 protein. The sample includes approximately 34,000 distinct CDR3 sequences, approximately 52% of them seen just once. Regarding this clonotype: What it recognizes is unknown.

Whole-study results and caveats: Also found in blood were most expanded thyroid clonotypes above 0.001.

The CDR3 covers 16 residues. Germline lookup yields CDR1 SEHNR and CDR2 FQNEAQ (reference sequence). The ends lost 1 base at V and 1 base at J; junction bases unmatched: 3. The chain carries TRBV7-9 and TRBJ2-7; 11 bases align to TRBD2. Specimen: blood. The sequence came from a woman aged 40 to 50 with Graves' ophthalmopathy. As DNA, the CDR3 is TGTGCCAGCAGCTTAGAACTAGCGGGGGCATCCTACGAGCAGTACTTC. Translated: CASSLELAGASYEQYF. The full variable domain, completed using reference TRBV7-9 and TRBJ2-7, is DTGVSQNPRHKITKRGQNVTFRCDPISEHNRLYWYRQTLGQGPEFLTYFQNEAQLEKSRLLSDRFSAERPKGSFSTLEIQRTEQGDSAMYLCASSLELAGASYEQYFGPGTRLTVT.